What follows are 20 T cell receptor beta chains derived from one specimen sequenced in a study of identical twins. TCRdb reanalysed the 5' RACE reads using MiXCR and keeps one entry per CDR3 protein. The sample has about 470,000 distinct CDR3 sequences; approximately 24% are singletons. The same data also contributed to another study, on T cells expressing NK-cell markers.

Sequencing was performed on CD4+ T cells sorted from blood. The receptors were gathered from a woman aged 18-30 years in good health.

This CDR3 reads CASSPLRAGFYEQYF. CDR3 nucleotides: TGTGCCAGCAGCCCACTGCGAGCGGGCTTCTACGAGCAGTACTTC. The chain combines TRBV14 with TRBJ2-7, with D perhaps TRBD2 (6 bases). The V gene's germline CDR1 is SGHDN and CDR2 FVKESK. This CDR3 is 15 amino acids long. V shed 4 bases and J shed 3 bases, with 16 bases lying between them.

The genes are TRBV19 and TRBJ1-6; D remains unclear. Per the germline V gene, CDR1 is LNHDA and CDR2 is SQIVND (reference sequence). CDR3 length: 12 residues. Trimming cost V 7 bases and J 8 bases, with 9 bases left between them. The CDR3 DNA reads as TGTGCCAGTAACGAGTACCATTCACCCCTCCACTTT. Translated, it gives CASNEYHSPLHF.

For this clonotype: A much larger clone is a single base away; this may be a read error. This rearrangement joins TRBV27 to TRBJ2-6; D is perhaps TRBD1 (5 bases). From germline, CDR1 is MNHEY and CDR2 SMNVEV (reference sequence). This CDR3 spans 17 amino acids. This CDR3 is CASSPPSLFSGANILTF. The CDR3 coding sequence is TGTGCCAGCAGTCCACCGTCCCTTTTCTCTGGGGCCAACATCCTGACTTTC. The whole variable domain, filled in from reference TRBV27 and TRBJ2-6, reads EAQVTQNPRYLITVTGKKLTVTCSQNMNHEYMSWYRQDPGLGLRQIYYSMNVEVTDKGDVPEGYKVSRKEKRNFPLILESPSPNQTSLYFCASSPPSLFSGANILTFGAGSRLTVL.

This clonotype occurred a few times. The chain combines TRBV29-1 with TRBJ2-1, with 7 bases aligning to TRBD2. The germline V gene has CDR1 SQVTM and CDR2 ANQGSEA. The V and J ends lost 7 bases and 2 bases, in that order; junction bases with no gene match: 8. The CDR3 runs to 14 residues. Here the CDR3 DNA reads TGCAGCGCCGAGCCTGCGGGGGCCTACAATGAGCAGTTCTTC. Residues: CSAEPAGAYNEQFF.

This clonotype was recorded a few times. J is TRBJ2-3 and V is TRBV18; 15 bases map to TRBD2. The CDR3 consists of 16 residues. The V segment lost 4 bases and the J segment 9 bases; nucleotides outside the gene matches: 8. Per the germline V gene, CDR1 is KGHSH and CDR2 is LQKENI. CDR3 nucleotides: TGTGCCAGCTCACAAGGACTAGCGGGAGGGGCCGACACGCAGTATTTT. This translates into CASSQGLAGGADTQYF. Complete variable domain (other parts from reference TRBV18 and TRBJ2-3): NAGVMQNPRHLVRRRGQEARLRCSPMKGHSHVYWYRQLPEEGLKFMVYLQKENIIDESGMPKERFSAEFPKEGPSILRIQQVVRGDSAAYFCASSQGLAGGADTQYFGPGTRLTVL.

V usage is TRBV7-3 and J usage is TRBJ2-1, with a weak D call TRBD2 (6 bases). Trimming took 1 base from V and 11 from J, leaving 9 bases between them. This CDR3 is built from 12 residues. The germline V gene has CDR1 SGHTA and CDR2 FQGTGA. The CDR3 bases are TGTGCCAGCAGCTTAATGGGGGGACAGCAGTTCTTC. Protein: CASSLMGGQQFF.

This clonotype was counted at least ten times. This chain connects TRBV7-9 to TRBJ1-4, with D possibly TRBD1 on 5 matching bases. The CDR3 sequence is 14 residues long. Between the trimmed V and J ends, which lost 6 bases and 6 bases, there was a span of 14 bases. Germline CDR1 and CDR2: SEHNR and FQNEAQ (reference sequence). The CDR3 spells CASRNRDGDEKLFF. CDR3 coding DNA: TGTGCCAGCAGGAACCGGGACGGTGATGAAAAACTGTTTTTT.

The genes are TRBV10-3 and TRBJ1-6, with 9 bases matching TRBD1. The CDR3 totals 14 residues. The trim removed 4 bases at V and 10 bases at J, leaving 5 bases unmatched. Germline V gene sequence: CDR1 ENHRY, CDR2 SYGVKD. CDR3 amino acids: CAISVRTGESPLHF. The CDR3 DNA is TGTGCCATCAGTGTACGGACAGGGGAATCACCCCTCCACTTT.

This chain uses TRBV12-3 or TRBV12-4 with TRBJ2-1, with TRBD2 matching 9 bases. The CDR3 is 14 amino acids. Unmatched junction bases numbered 6, after V lost 3 bases and J lost 9 bases. The DNA for the CDR3 is TGTGCCAGCAGTTTCGGACTAGCGAGGCTTGAGCAGTTCTTC. It yields the protein CASSFGLARLEQFF.

The sample holds a few counts of this clonotype. The chain joins TRBV5-6 to TRBJ1-1, with D possibly matching TRBD1 (6 bases). Trimming shortened V by 0 bases and J by 0 bases, and 18 bases separated the two germline ends. This CDR3 has 18 residues. Per germline, CDR1 SGHDT and CDR2 YYEEEE. CDR3 DNA sequence: TGTGCCAGCAGCTTGGCCAAGGGGGGGGCGGCGATGAACACTGAAGCTTTCTTT. It specifies CASSLAKGGAAMNTEAFF.

The chain employs TRBV12-3 or TRBV12-4 and TRBJ1-4, with D unclear. The CDR3 contains 13 residues. The V end lost 3 bases, the J end lost 7 bases, and 9 bases lay between the germline ends. The CDR3 DNA is TGTGCCAGCAGTTTCGGCCGGGCTGAAAAACTGTTTTTT. It codes for CASSFGRAEKLFF.

In this sample, this clonotype turned up a few times. The rearrangement uses TRBV5-1 and TRBJ2-7, with D tentatively TRBD1 (7 bases). The CDR3 is made up of 16 amino acids. Germline lookup yields CDR1 SGHRS and CDR2 YFSETQ. Trimming pared 0 bases from V and 5 bases from J, leaving 18 bases between. The CDR3 coding sequence is TGCGCCAGCAGCTTGGGCTTGATCAGGGGGGACGACGAGCAGTACTTC. Translated: CASSLGLIRGDDEQYF.

The V call is TRBV4-2, the J call TRBJ2-1; 8 nucleotides match TRBD1. The germline CDR1 and CDR2 sequences are LGHNA and YNFKEQ. Trimming at V came to 4 bases and at J to 4 bases, leaving 6 bases not matched to a gene. The CDR3 sequence is 15 residues long. CDR3 sequence: CASSPQDRAYNEQFF. In nucleotides, the CDR3 is TGTGCCAGCAGCCCCCAGGACAGGGCTTACAATGAGCAGTTCTTC.

This chain connects TRBV6-5 to TRBJ2-2; D unclear. Trimming removed 0 bases from V and 4 bases from J, with 9 bases in between. This CDR3 contains 15 residues. From germline, CDR1 is MNHEY and CDR2 SVGAGI. The DNA of the CDR3 is TGTGCCAGCAGTTACTCGAGGCCAGTCACCGGGGAGCTGTTTTTT. Translated, it gives CASSYSRPVTGELFF.

There are a few counts of this clonotype. The chain recombines TRBV19 with TRBJ2-3; 9 bases are a match to TRBD1. This CDR3 spans 15 amino acids. V was pared by 6 bases and J by 2 bases, with 6 bases of the junction left unmatched. CDR1 LNHDA and CDR2 SQIVND come from the germline V gene (reference sequence). The CDR3 here is CASRNRGPTTDTQYF. In DNA, the CDR3 is TGTGCCAGTAGGAACAGGGGGCCAACCACAGATACGCAGTATTTT.

This clonotype was picked up a small number of times. This sequence joins TRBV27 and TRBJ2-7; tentatively, D is TRBD2 (5 bases). Trimming took 6 bases from V and 0 from J, leaving 18 bases between them. The CDR3 contains 16 residues. Germline loops: CDR1 MNHEY, CDR2 SMNVEV (reference sequence). The chain's CDR3 is CASRPRTSLVSYEQYF. Written as DNA, the CDR3 is TGTGCCAGCAGGCCCCGGACTTCACTTGTCTCCTACGAGCAGTACTTC.

V usage is TRBV5-1 and J usage is TRBJ1-1; D call uncertain. Germline V gene data show CDR1 as SGHRS and CDR2 as YFSETQ. The CDR3 contains 13 residues. Trimming shortened V by 1 base and J by 6 bases, and 10 bases separated the two germline ends. This CDR3 is CASSLIGSPEAFF. The CDR3 DNA follows: TGCGCCAGCAGCTTGATCGGCAGCCCTGAAGCTTTCTTT.

This clonotype was found many times. The rearrangement uses TRBV7-8 and TRBJ2-7, with TRBD2 matching over 9 bases. Germline trimming cut 3 bases from V and 0 bases from J; bases unmatched to any gene: 3. Germline CDR1 is SGHVS and CDR2 is FQNEAQ. The CDR3 extends over 15 amino acids. Here the CDR3 reads CASSLGLAISYEQYF. The DNA of the CDR3 is TGTGCCAGCAGCTTGGGACTAGCAATCTCCTACGAGCAGTACTTC.

The chain links TRBV14 to TRBJ2-2; D might be TRBD1 (6 bases). The CDR3 consists of 13 residues. Germline CDR1 and CDR2: SGHDN and FVKESK. V lost 2 bases, J lost 7 bases, and 8 bases lay in between. The CDR3 protein is CASSQQGFGELFF. In nucleotides, the CDR3 is TGTGCCAGCAGCCAACAGGGGTTCGGGGAGCTGTTTTTT.

This clonotype was seen many times. This chain's CDR3 is CSARGTVLNEQFF. In DNA, the CDR3 is TGCAGTGCCCGGGGGACAGTCTTGAATGAGCAGTTCTTC. The chain combines TRBV20-1 with TRBJ2-1; a possible D gene is TRBD1 (7 bases). This CDR3 has 13 residues. Germline CDR1 reads DFQATT; CDR2 reads SNEGSKA (reference sequence). V lost 6 bases and J lost 7, with 16 bases in between.